In this sample, the clone carrying this T cell receptor (beta chain) turned up many times. Its matching antigen is unknown. The CDR3 has 16 residues. Trimming shortened V by 3 bases and J by 6 bases, and 18 bases separated the two germline ends. The germline V gene encodes CDR1 SEHNR and CDR2 FQNEAQ (reference sequence). MiXCR, applied by TCRdb to the reads, yields one record per CDR3 protein. The repertoire holds more than 400,000 distinct CDR3 sequences, approximately 26% seen once, with 13% in the top ten. This sample is part of a study of T cell repertoires in cytomegalovirus infection. Study information: Evidence of both CMV infection and a matching HLA type came from public TCR beta signatures.

Notes on the study in general: The ex vivo response was dominated by HLA-C-restricted CMV-specific TCR beta clonotypes. Summed frequency of public TCR beta families distinguished CMV carriers with the relevant HLA.

Sequenced: PBMCs. The chain carries TRBV7-9 and TRBJ2-1; a weak D match, TRBD2 (6 bases). The receptor's source is a human donor in good health (CMV status not recorded). Some clones in this sample may be carry-over from other donors' samples. CDR3 bases: TGTGCCAGCAGCTTTCCTTCAGGGAGGTTAGGCAATGAGCAGTTCTTC. It codes for CASSFPSGRLGNEQFF.